This T cell receptor (beta chain) was observed in a study of T cells in Graves' hyperthyroidism and ophthalmopathy. CDR3 length: 13 residues. CDR1 is SGHRS and CDR2 is YFSETQ in the germline V gene. Trimming removed 0 bases from V and 8 bases from J, with 9 bases in between. This clonotype appeared many times. The antigen is unknown. Notes on the study in general: Most expanded thyroid clonotypes above 0.001 also appeared in blood.

TCR beta CDR3 sequences were amplified from RNA transcripts. The TCR CDR3 first-round RT-PCR relied on the HTBI primer set. TCRdb re-derived calls from the multiplex PCR reads in MiXCR, one entry per CDR3 protein. The table lists approximately 300,000 distinct CDR3 sequences, less than 20% of them singletons. The sequenced sample consisted of blood. The source of this sequence is a man between 50 and 59 years old with Graves' ophthalmopathy. The chain is built from TRBV5-1 and TRBJ2-1; unclear D gene. This CDR3 is CASSLVGVYEQFF. The CDR3 nucleotides read TGCGCCAGCAGCTTGGTAGGTGTGTATGAGCAGTTCTTC.